The clone carrying this T cell receptor beta chain was observed a handful of times. Its antigen is as yet unknown. The sample comes from a study of response to subunit inactivated influenza vaccine. Overall study findings and caveats: It was the authors' suggestion that each seasonal influenza vaccination recruits few new T cells.

Using its own MiXCR run on the RT-PCR reads, TCRdb lists one record per CDR3 protein. Among a few hundred thousand distinct CDR3 sequences listed, approximately 21% were seen once. Germline V gives CDR1 MNHEY, CDR2 SVGEGT. The V end lost 7 bases, the J end lost 1 base, and 11 bases lay between the germline ends. This CDR3 has 14 amino acids. The rearrangement links TRBV6-2 or TRBV6-3 to TRBJ1-5; D uncertain. The receptor was isolated from a man aged 45-69 years who received an inactivated influenza vaccine. This specimen was PBMCs from blood, taken about 20 months after vaccination. This chain's CDR3 is CASTSYGSNQPQHF. Written as DNA, the CDR3 is TGTGCCAGCACCTCTTACGGCAGCAATCAGCCCCAGCATTTT.